This T cell receptor (beta chain) was captured in a study of Graves' ophthalmopathy and Graves' hyperthyroidism. This clonotype occurred many times. TCR beta CDR3 amplification used RNA transcripts. Scientists carried out first-round RT-PCR using HTBI primers and then a second-round multiplex PCR. TCRdb re-called the multiplex PCR reads through MiXCR, storing one row per CDR3 protein. Here the sample spans about 370,000 distinct CDR3 sequences, about a sixth being singletons. Each hyperthyroidism patient was newly diagnosed, with under 2 months' duration, and aged 18 to 65. PBMCs came from less than 13 ml of fresh peripheral blood. Germline CDR1 SGHTA, CDR2 FQGNSA. V was shortened by 1 base and J by 4 bases, with 17 bases between the two germline ends. The CDR3 contains 16 residues.

Sequencing was carried out using peripheral blood. This TCR was recovered from an adult woman with stable Graves' hyperthyroidism. The chain links TRBV7-2 to TRBJ2-7, with TRBD1 as a possible D gene (6 bases). The CDR3 sequence: CASSLGRHPTGYEQYF. The CDR3 DNA is TGTGCCAGCAGCTTAGGACGACACCCAACAGGGTACGAGCAGTACTTC.